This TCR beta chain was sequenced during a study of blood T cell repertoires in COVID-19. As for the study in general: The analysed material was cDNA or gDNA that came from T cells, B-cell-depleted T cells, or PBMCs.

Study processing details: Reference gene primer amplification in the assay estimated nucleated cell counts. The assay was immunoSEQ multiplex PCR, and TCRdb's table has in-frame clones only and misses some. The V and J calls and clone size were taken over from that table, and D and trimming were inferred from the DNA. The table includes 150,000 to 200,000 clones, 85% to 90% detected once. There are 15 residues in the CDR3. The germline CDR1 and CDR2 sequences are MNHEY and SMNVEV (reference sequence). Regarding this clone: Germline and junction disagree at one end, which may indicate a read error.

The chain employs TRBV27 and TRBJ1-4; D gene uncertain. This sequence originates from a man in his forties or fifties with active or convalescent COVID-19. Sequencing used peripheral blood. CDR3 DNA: TGTGCCAGCAGATTATGGACTGCAACTAATGAAAAACTGTTTTTT. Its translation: CASRLWTATNEKLFF.